What follows are 32 T cell receptor beta chains derived from one specimen sequenced in a study of blood T cell repertoires in COVID-19. Some clones are missing from TCRdb's copy, which holds only in-frame ones; the method was immunoSEQ multiplex PCR. The sample lists about 84,000 clones; approximately 80% were seen once. The sample comprised peripheral blood. These receptors were obtained from a man in his sixties or seventies with acute or convalescent COVID-19.

The rearrangement uses TRBV30 and TRBJ2-1; D possibly corresponds to TRBD2 (6 bases). Trimming removed 3 bases at V and 2 bases at J, with 14 bases between. The CDR3 spans 15 residues. Per germline, CDR1 GTSNPN and CDR2 SVGIG (reference sequence). DNA for the CDR3: TGTGCCTGGAGCTTGGGACTCGCGCCCTACAATGAGCAGTTCTTC. It translates to CAWSLGLAPYNEQFF.

V and J are TRBV2 and TRBJ1-2; no firm D call. CDR1 and CDR2 from the germline V gene are SNHLY and FYNNEI. This CDR3 has 14 residues. Trimming removed 5 bases at V and 8 bases at J, with 18 bases between. DNA for the CDR3: TGTGCCAGCAGTCCGGGCCCTAGGGAGTCCGGCTACACCTTC. Translated, it gives CASSPGPRESGYTF.

This chain joins TRBV5-1 and TRBJ2-5; TRBD2 matches 15 bases. This CDR3 comprises 17 residues. V dropped 3 bases and J dropped 4; count of bases not matched to a gene: 7. In germline, CDR1 is SGHRS, CDR2 YFSETQ. CDR3 protein: CASSWGLAGGLRETQYF. The CDR3 DNA reads as TGCGCCAGCAGCTGGGGACTAGCGGGAGGCTTAAGAGAGACCCAGTACTTC.

This clone was seen only a few times. V and J are TRBV2 and TRBJ2-5; TRBD1 might be the D (5 bases). Germline loops: CDR1 SNHLY, CDR2 FYNNEI. This CDR3 has 14 residues. V was shortened by 5 bases and J by 5 bases, with 15 bases between the two germline ends. The CDR3 is CASSFSGFGETQYF. As DNA, the CDR3 is TGTGCCAGCAGTTTTTCAGGGTTTGGGGAGACCCAGTACTTC.

The gene calls are TRBV11-1 and TRBJ1-5; D possibly corresponds to TRBD1 (6 bases). V shed 5 bases and J shed 0 bases, with 14 bases lying between them. The CDR3 covers 16 residues. Germline V gene data show CDR1 as SGHAT and CDR2 as FQDESV (reference sequence). The CDR3 DNA reads TGTGCCAGCAGCGCAAGGACAGATCATAGCAATCAGCCCCAGCATTTT. It specifies CASSARTDHSNQPQHF.

The chain is built from TRBV30 and TRBJ1-1; 8 nucleotides agree with TRBD1. Trimming removed 0 bases from V and 3 bases from J; junction bases left unmatched: 3. Germline lookup yields CDR1 GTSNPN and CDR2 SVGIG (reference sequence). This CDR3 region has 14 residues. For the CDR3, the DNA is TGTGCCTGGAGTGTAGACAGGGGTTACACTGAAGCTTTCTTT. This codes for CAWSVDRGYTEAFF.

J is TRBJ2-3 and V is TRBV1; the DNA was not used to check the table's D call, TRBD2. TRBV1 is listed as a pseudogene. The CDR3 is made up of 18 amino acids. The CDR3 is CTSSLSSRREGSSDTQYF. CDR3 nucleotide sequence: TGCACCAGCAGCCTGTCATCTAGGCGGGAGGGTAGCTCAGATACGCAGTATTTT.

The CDR3, as DNA: TGTGCCAGCAGCTTAGATCGGAATGAGCAGTTCTTC. Its protein product is CASSLDRNEQFF. J is TRBJ2-1 and V is TRBV11-3; D is unclear. The germline V gene encodes CDR1 SGHNT and CDR2 YENEEA. The CDR3 loop spans 12 amino acids. The ends were cut back, 0 bases at V and 7 bases at J, with 4 bases in the middle. The full variable domain, rest sourced from reference TRBV11-3 and TRBJ2-1, is EAGVVQSPRYKIIEKKQPVAFWCNPISGHNTLYWYLQNLGQGPELLIRYENEEAVDDSQLPKDRFSAERLKGVDSTLKIQPAELGDSAVYLCASSLDRNEQFFGPGTRLTVL.

The chain recombines TRBV27 with TRBJ1-6, with D unclear. V lost 5 bases to trimming and J lost 10 bases, with 12 bases between them. Looked up from germline, CDR1 is MNHEY and CDR2 is SMNVEV (reference sequence). The CDR3 totals 13 residues. The CDR3 loop reads CASSPTIGSPLHF. The CDR3 bases are TGTGCCAGCAGTCCAACGATTGGCTCACCCCTCCACTTT.

This clone was seen more than once but under ten times. This chain connects TRBV30 to TRBJ1-5, with TRBD1 matching 8 bases. The germline CDR1 and CDR2 sequences are GTSNPN and SVGIG (reference sequence). V lost 2 bases to trimming and J lost 7 bases; unmatched junction nucleotides: 7. There are 14 residues in the CDR3. The CDR3 region is CAWSLGQGDQPQHF. The CDR3 bases are TGTGCCTGGAGTTTAGGACAGGGAGACCAGCCCCAGCATTTT.

There are a few counts of this clone. The chain couples TRBV19 to TRBJ1-5, with 7 positions matching TRBD1. The CDR3 loop spans 16 amino acids. Germline V gene lookup returns CDR1 LNHDA and CDR2 SQIVND (reference sequence). The V gene end was trimmed by 6 bases and the J gene end by 2 bases; junction bases not matched to a gene: 10. The CDR3: CASRFGRQGGNQPQHF. The CDR3 DNA sequence: TGTGCCAGTAGGTTTGGTCGACAGGGAGGCAATCAGCCCCAGCATTTT.

The chain uses TRBV6-5 and TRBJ2-2; no definite D call. Germline-derived CDR1 and CDR2 are MNHEY and SVGAGI. The V end was cut by 9 bases, the J end by 0 bases, with 14 bases between. The CDR3 has 15 residues. The CDR3 protein is CASGSRLANTGELFF. CDR3 DNA: TGTGCCAGTGGGTCCAGGTTAGCGAACACCGGGGAGCTGTTTTTT.

The chain uses TRBV5-4 and TRBJ2-5; D unclear. The length of the CDR3 is 14 residues. Germline V lookup: CDR1 SGHNT, CDR2 YYREEE (reference sequence). Trimming took off 0 bases at V and 2 bases at J, with 8 bases between the two ends. The CDR3 loop reads CASSLGYGQETQYF. The CDR3 DNA is TGTGCCAGCAGCTTGGGGTACGGTCAAGAGACCCAGTACTTC.

V and J are TRBV28 and TRBJ2-3; the D gene is possibly TRBD1 (5 bases). The CDR3 covers 16 residues. The V gene's germline CDR1 is MDHEN and CDR2 SYDVKM. The V end was cut by 8 bases, the J end by 7 bases, with 25 bases between. This CDR3 reads CASLGRGKERANTQYF. CDR3 coding DNA: TGTGCCAGCCTGGGAAGGGGTAAGGAACGGGCAAATACGCAGTATTTT.

The chain carries TRBV5-4 and TRBJ1-2, with a possible D match to TRBD1 (5 bases). V lost 0 bases, J lost 4 bases, and 7 bases lay in between. The germline V gene has CDR1 SGHNT and CDR2 YYREEE (reference sequence). The CDR3 covers 13 residues. CDR3 amino acids: CASSLEGPYGYTF. The CDR3 bases are TGTGCCAGCAGCTTGGAGGGGCCCTATGGCTACACCTTC.

The V gene is TRBV3-1 (or the pseudogene TRBV3-2), the J gene TRBJ2-1; D is possibly TRBD1 (5 bases). The CDR3 spans 12 residues. The germline V gene has CDR1 LGHDT and CDR2 YNNKEL (reference sequence). The V and J ends lost 3 bases and 7 bases respectively, with 7 bases between them. The DNA for the CDR3 is TGTGCCAGCAGCCAGACAGAGAATGAGCAGTTCTTC. Its protein is CASSQTENEQFF.

The DNA for the CDR3 is TGTGCCAGCATGGACTTTTCCTACGAGCAGTACTTC. Translation gives CASMDFSYEQYF. The V and J genes are TRBV27 and TRBJ2-7; D possibly corresponds to TRBD2 (5 bases). CDR3 length: 12 residues. CDR1 is MNHEY and CDR2 is SMNVEV in the germline V gene (reference sequence). The V and J ends lost 7 bases and 1 base respectively, with 8 bases between them.

The chain carries TRBV20-1 and TRBJ2-5; maybe TRBD1 (6 bases). V shed 3 bases and J shed 4 bases, with 15 bases lying between them. Germline CDR1 DFQATT, CDR2 SNEGSKA (reference sequence). The length of the CDR3 is 14 residues. This CDR3 reads CSASFEGGRETQYF. The CDR3 DNA is TGCAGTGCTAGTTTTGAAGGGGGTCGAGAGACCCAGTACTTC.

The rearrangement links TRBV4-1 to TRBJ2-3, with TRBD1 matching over 7 bases. The CDR3 length is 15 residues. Germline trimming cut 4 bases from V and 3 bases from J; bases unmatched to any gene: 7. CDR1 is MGHRA, CDR2 YSYEKL, per germline. The CDR3 DNA sequence: TGCGCCAGCAGCCTCCGACAGGGAGATACAGATACGCAGTATTTT. This translates into CASSLRQGDTDTQYF.

The chain joins TRBV6-5 to TRBJ2-7; tentatively, D is TRBD1 (6 bases). The CDR3 is 14 amino acids. V was trimmed by 0 bases and J by 3 bases, leaving 9 bases between them. In germline, CDR1 is MNHEY, CDR2 SVGAGI. The CDR3 region has the DNA TGTGCCAGCAGTTACTCCCGGGACAACTACGAGCAGTACTTC. Protein: CASSYSRDNYEQYF.

The V gene is TRBV30, the J gene TRBJ1-4, with D possibly matching TRBD1 (6 bases). CDR3 length: 15 amino acids. V shed 0 bases and J shed 3 bases, with 11 bases lying between them. CDR1 and CDR2 (germline): GTSNPN, SVGIG (reference sequence). The CDR3 is CAWSVGGLSNEKLFF. The CDR3 bases are TGTGCCTGGAGTGTCGGGGGGCTGTCTAATGAAAAACTGTTTTTT.

The chain is built from TRBV3-1 (or the pseudogene TRBV3-2) and TRBJ2-5; 11 positions agree with TRBD2. After removal of 0 bases from V and 5 bases from J, the junction contained 17 bases not matched to a gene. Germline values: CDR1 LGHDT, CDR2 YNNKEL (reference sequence). This CDR3 contains 20 residues. The CDR3 DNA sequence: TGTGCCAGCAGCCAAGATGGGGGACTAGCGGAGGCTGCCCACAGGGAGACCCAGTACTTC. It yields the protein CASSQDGGLAEAAHRETQYF.

The chain couples TRBV2 to TRBJ2-7; the D is unclear. The CDR3 totals 16 residues. V was clipped by 4 bases and J by 0 bases, with 16 bases between them. Germline V gene data show CDR1 as SNHLY and CDR2 as FYNNEI. CDR3: CASSVDKEGFSYEQYV. The CDR3 nucleotides read TGTGCCAGCAGTGTAGACAAGGAAGGTTTCTCCTACGAGCAGTACGTC.

This clone was counted between two and nine times. The chain combines TRBV5-4 with TRBJ1-1, with TRBD1 as a possible D gene (6 bases). The CDR3 is 14 residues long. With 3 bases removed from V and 2 bases from J, the gap between germline ends came to 11 bases. Germline CDR1 reads SGHNT; CDR2 reads YYREEE (reference sequence). CDR3 DNA sequence: TGTGCCAGCAGCTCCGCAGGGGTAAACACTGAAGCTTTCTTT. This encodes CASSSAGVNTEAFF.

The chain joins TRBV19 to TRBJ2-6; D perhaps matches TRBD2 (6 bases). Per the germline V gene, CDR1 is LNHDA and CDR2 is SQIVND (reference sequence). The length of the CDR3 is 16 residues. V lost 4 bases, J lost 0 bases, and 10 bases lay in between. The CDR3 DNA reads as TGTGCCAGTAGTAAGGAGGGGAACTCTGGGGCCAACGTCCTGACTTTC. It yields the protein CASSKEGNSGANVLTF. Filled out from reference TRBV19 and TRBJ2-6, the complete variable domain reads DGGITQSPKYLFRKEGQNVTLSCEQNLNHDAMYWYRQDPGQGLRLIYYSQIVNDFQKGDIAEGYSVSREKKESFPLTVTSAQKNPTAFYLCASSKEGNSGANVLTFGAGSRLTVL.

This chain links TRBV7-9 with TRBJ1-4; D unclear. Germline CDR1 and CDR2: SEHNR and FQNEAQ (reference sequence). V shed 8 bases and J shed 8 bases, with 12 bases lying between them. The CDR3 loop spans 12 amino acids. The CDR3 spells CASRAGDEKLFF. In DNA form, the CDR3 reads TGTGCCAGCCGCGCGGGAGACGAAAAACTGTTTTTT.

This clone was observed a handful of times. Other DNA sequences in this sample translate to the same CDR3. For the CDR3, the DNA is TGTGCCACCAGTGATCCGGGGGGCACAGATACGCAGTATTTT. Its translation is CATSDPGGTDTQYF. V and J are TRBV24-1 and TRBJ2-3; a weak D match, TRBD2 (6 bases). The CDR3 length is 14 residues. Germline-derived CDR1 and CDR2 are KGHDR and SFDVKD. V was trimmed by 3 bases and J by 1 base, leaving 7 bases between them.

This clone was counted a few times. The chain uses TRBV27 and TRBJ1-3; 7 bases agree with TRBD1. CDR1 and CDR2 (germline): MNHEY, SMNVEV (reference sequence). The ends lost 5 bases at V and 2 bases at J; junction bases unmatched: 9. CDR3 length: 16 amino acids. The CDR3 DNA reads as TGTGCCAGCAGTGGCGCCCGACAGGGAACTGGAAACACCATATATTTT. The encoded protein is CASSGARQGTGNTIYF.

This clone was detected only a few times. The rearrangement joins TRBV15 to TRBJ1-6; 7 nucleotides line up with TRBD1. V shed 2 bases and J 4 bases; nucleotides not matched to a gene: 2. CDR3 length: 15 residues. In germline, CDR1 is LNHNV, CDR2 YYDKDF (reference sequence). CDR3 in amino acids: CATSRSGQYNSPLHF. The CDR3 DNA sequence: TGTGCCACCAGCAGATCGGGACAGTATAATTCACCCCTCCACTTT.

This clone occurred once. This chain uses TRBV6-1 with TRBJ1-5; 9 bases match TRBD1. This CDR3 spans 15 amino acids. From germline, CDR1 is MNHNS and CDR2 SASEGT. With 0 bases clipped from V and 10 bases from J, the junction kept 7 bases outside the gene matches. DNA for the CDR3: TGTGCCAGCAGTGAAGCGGGACAGGGTAGGCCCCCCCAGCATTTT. Protein sequence: CASSEAGQGRPPQHF.

This clone was picked up a small number of times. The chain recombines TRBV19 with TRBJ1-2; 10 nucleotides line up with TRBD1. The germline V gene encodes CDR1 LNHDA and CDR2 SQIVND (reference sequence). V gave up 8 bases and J gave up 13 bases; unmatched junction bases: 16. This CDR3 contains 14 residues. CDR3 amino acids: CASCSGQGIVVSTF. CDR3 coding DNA: TGTGCCAGTTGTTCGGGACAGGGGATTGTGGTGAGCACCTTC.

The genes are TRBV7-6 and TRBJ2-6; a possible D gene is TRBD2 (7 bases). The V gene lost 5 bases and the J gene lost 4 bases, with 18 bases spanning the gap. CDR3 length equals 17 residues. Germline V gene data show CDR1 as SGHVS and CDR2 as FNYEAQ. CDR3 DNA: TGTGCCAGCAGCCGCCAAGGGGGGGCGTTCGGGGCCAACGTCCTGACTTTC. It yields the protein CASSRQGGAFGANVLTF.